The T cell receptor (beta chain) described here comes from a study of PD-1 blockade in mismatch repair-deficient tumors. Study context: Patients had around 11 mismatch repair-deficient cancer types, all previously treated and progressing. Whole-study findings and limits: After pembrolizumab, tumor-resident clones rose rapidly, then generally contracted before radiologic responses.

A few pembrolizumab responders had their TCRs sequenced. Germline CDR1 LNHDA, CDR2 SQIVND (reference sequence). V lost 1 base to trimming and J lost 6 bases, with 12 bases between them. The CDR3 has 14 residues. Measured with immunoSEQ multiplex PCR; TCRdb has only the in-frame clones, and not every one. Here the sample spans roughly 79,000 clones, approximately 81% being singletons. Comment on this clone: Its antigen is unknown.

The sequence was obtained from an adult with mismatch repair-deficient cancer. This specimen was peripheral blood, taken 44 weeks after starting pembrolizumab. J is TRBJ1-2 and V is TRBV19, with D perhaps TRBD1 (6 bases). The CDR3 nucleotides read TGTGCCAGTAGTATAGGGCAGGGGATGGATGGCTACACCTTC. Its protein product is CASSIGQGMDGYTF.